The clone carrying this T cell receptor (beta chain) was found a few times. What it binds is not known. This sample was taken from a study of regulatory T cells in long-lasting Graves disease. Whole-study results and caveats: Newly diagnosed disease favored TRBV20-1 and TRBJ2-1 over persistent disease. The study examined only peripheral blood, not thyroid tissue. Persistent patients had more shared public clonotypes (2,741) than new patients (about 900).

CDR1 and CDR2 from the germline V gene are KGHDR and SFDVKD. Trimming removed 4 bases from V and 5 bases from J; junction bases left unmatched: 5. CDR3 length: 16 residues. Sample time point: newly diagnosed GD, antithyroid drugs for less than 3 months. Extracted PBMC RNA gave rise to the TCR library. American Thyroid Association guidelines defined how Graves' disease was diagnosed. Relying on iRepertoire HTBI primers and Arm-PCR of CDR3 regions, the team built TCR beta libraries. TCRdb ran MiXCR on the multiplex PCR reads and lists one entry per CDR3 protein. Here the sample spans hundreds of thousands of distinct CDR3 sequences, 15% to 20% being singletons. The data also belong to a second study, concerning T cells in Graves' hyperthyroidism and ophthalmopathy.

The V and J genes are TRBV24-1 and TRBJ1-5; 12 positions agree with TRBD1. The sample here was peripheral blood mononuclear cells (PBMCs), taken at new diagnosis, from a patient treated with antithyroid drugs. The TCR comes from a woman aged 25 to 39 with Graves disease. In nucleotides, the CDR3 is TGTGCCACCAGTGACCGGGACAGGGGGCAGGATCAGCCCCAGCATTTT. It encodes CATSDRDRGQDQPQHF.